The next 18 T cell receptor beta chains were all read from a single sample in a study of blood T cell repertoires in COVID-19. The table came from immunoSEQ multiplex PCR; TCRdb's copy has only in-frame clones and leaves some out. The sample yields over 10,000 clones, roughly 85% seen once. The sequenced material came from peripheral blood. The receptors derive from a human donor in a cohort sampled during active COVID-19.

The chain has TRBV7-2 and TRBJ2-7, with 10 bases that match TRBD1. Germline V gene data show CDR1 as SGHTA and CDR2 as FQGNSA. Trimming removed 5 bases from V and 5 bases from J; junction bases left unmatched: 9. The CDR3 runs 15 residues. The CDR3 region has the DNA TGTGCCAGCAGCAAACCGGGACAGGGGATAAACGAGCAGTACTTC. Its protein is CASSKPGQGINEQYF. Full variable domain (missing parts from reference TRBV7-2 and TRBJ2-7): GAGVSQSPSNKVTEKGKDVELRCDPISGHTALYWYRQSLGQGLEFLIYFQGNSAPDKSGLPSDRFSAERTGGSVSTLTIQRTQQEDSAVYLCASSKPGQGINEQYFGPGTRLTVT.

The chain couples TRBV9 to TRBJ2-1; TRBD2 is a possible D gene (7 bases). The V gene lost 0 bases and the J gene lost 2 bases, with 15 bases spanning the gap. CDR3 length equals 17 residues. Germline values: CDR1 SGDLS, CDR2 YYNGEE. DNA of the CDR3: TGTGCCAGCAGCGTAGGGGCGGGGGCCCCTCCCTACAATGAGCAGTTCTTC. Protein sequence: CASSVGAGAPPYNEQFF.

The chain links TRBV12-5 to TRBJ2-7, with a possible D match to TRBD1 (6 bases). V lost 6 bases, J lost 5 bases, and 23 bases lay in between. The germline V gene has CDR1 LGHNT and CDR2 FRNRAP. The CDR3 sequence is 16 residues long. The CDR3 DNA reads as TGTGCTAGTGGCCAACCCCCGGGACACCGGGTGGACGAGCAGTACTTC. This codes for CASGQPPGHRVDEQYF.

The V and J genes are TRBV4-3 and TRBJ2-1; TRBD2 might be the D (7 bases). CDR1 LGHNA and CDR2 YSLEER come from the germline V gene. CDR3 length: 15 residues. V lost 2 bases, J lost 8 bases, and 16 bases lay in between. The CDR3 bases are TGCGCCAGCAGCCAACGAGGGGGGGGAAGCGATGAGCAGTTCTTC. Its translation is CASSQRGGGSDEQFF.

The chain combines TRBV6-6 with TRBJ2-1; D perhaps matches TRBD1 (5 bases). Trimming shortened V by 5 bases and J by 0 bases, and 17 bases separated the two germline ends. The CDR3 runs 17 residues. The germline V gene has CDR1 MNHNY and CDR2 SVGAGI (reference sequence). The CDR3 DNA follows: TGTGCCAGCAGTCGCTTTATGACAGAGAGCTCCTACAATGAGCAGTTCTTC. This sequence encodes CASSRFMTESSYNEQFF.

The chain uses TRBV7-9 and TRBJ1-1; D not resolved. CDR3 length: 16 residues. The V gene lost 6 bases and the J gene lost 6 bases, with 23 bases spanning the gap. CDR1 SEHNR and CDR2 FQNEAQ come from the germline V gene (reference sequence). The CDR3 DNA reads TGTGCCAGCAGGGGCCGACAAGAGGGCGGAGGCGCTGAAGCTTTCTTT. Translated: CASRGRQEGGGAEAFF.

This sequence joins TRBV28 and TRBJ1-6; the D gene is possibly TRBD1 (6 bases). The CDR3 sequence is 14 residues long. The V gene's germline CDR1 is MDHEN and CDR2 SYDVKM. Deletions cut 10 bases from V and 5 bases from J, with 15 bases between. The DNA of the CDR3 is TGTGCCATCCCGGGGGGGGGCGATAATTCACCCCTCCACTTT. The encoded protein is CAIPGGGDNSPLHF.

The J gene is TRBJ1-6, the V gene TRBV27, with D hard to call. This CDR3 spans 14 amino acids. Germline CDR1 MNHEY, CDR2 SMNVEV (reference sequence). V lost 8 bases, J lost 10 bases, and 18 bases lay in between. DNA of the CDR3: TGTGCCAGCTGGACTGGTGGTAGATTGTCACCCCTCCACTTT. This codes for CASWTGGRLSPLHF.

The genes are TRBV7-9 and TRBJ1-3; the D gene is possibly TRBD1 (5 bases). CDR1 and CDR2 (germline): SEHNR, FQNEAQ (reference sequence). The CDR3 spans 15 residues. The ends were cut back, 4 bases at V and 0 bases at J, with 10 bases in the middle. The CDR3 DNA reads TGTGCCAGCAGCTCCCCCGGGGGCTCTGGAAACACCATATATTTT. Protein: CASSSPGGSGNTIYF.

The genes are TRBV6-2 or TRBV6-3 and TRBJ2-1; 10 nucleotides align to TRBD2. Per the germline V gene, CDR1 is MNHEY and CDR2 is SVGEGT. After removal of 0 bases from V and 7 bases from J, the junction contained 9 bases not matched to a gene. There are 17 residues in the CDR3. The DNA of the CDR3 is TGTGCCAGCAGTTACTCCCCCCAGCGGGGGGGGGCTAATGAGCAGTTCTTC. Residues: CASSYSPQRGGANEQFF.

This clone was detected once. The chain combines TRBV15 with TRBJ2-3, with TRBD2 identical over 8 bases. The CDR3 spans 15 residues. After removal of 0 bases from V and 10 bases from J, the junction contained 9 bases not matched to a gene. From germline, CDR1 is LNHNV and CDR2 YYDKDF (reference sequence). The CDR3 sequence: CATSREGTRTWAQYF. CDR3 nucleotide sequence: TGTGCCACCAGCAGAGAAGGGACTAGGACTTGGGCGCAGTATTTT.

The V call is TRBV7-2, the J call TRBJ2-3; the match to TRBD2 covers 8 bases. The germline CDR1 and CDR2 sequences are SGHTA and FQGNSA. The CDR3 is 15 residues long. After removal of 3 bases from V and 3 bases from J, the junction contained 5 bases not matched to a gene. The CDR3: CASSLAAGVTDTQYF. The CDR3 bases are TGTGCCAGCAGCTTGGCAGCGGGGGTAACAGATACGCAGTATTTT.

J is TRBJ2-1 and V is TRBV6-2 or TRBV6-3; TRBD1 is a possible D gene (5 bases). V was pared by 5 bases and J by 5 bases, with 7 bases between. This CDR3 has 12 residues. Germline CDR1 and CDR2: MNHEY and SVGEGT. This chain's CDR3 is CASSLGDNEQFF. The CDR3 region has the DNA TGTGCCAGCAGTCTAGGGGACAATGAGCAGTTCTTC.

DNA for the CDR3: TGTGCCAGCAGCGTAGTCCAGGGGAGCGGGACCCAGTACTTC. As protein: CASSVVQGSGTQYF. The chain joins TRBV9 to TRBJ2-5; possibly TRBD1 for D (6 bases). CDR1 and CDR2 from the germline V gene are SGDLS and YYNGEE. This CDR3 region has 14 residues. The V end was cut by 0 bases, the J end by 7 bases, with 13 bases between.

The genes are TRBV6-1 and TRBJ2-2; 7 positions agree with TRBD2. V was clipped by 3 bases and J by 4 bases; unmatched bases: 2. The CDR3 is 14 amino acids. CDR1 is MNHNS and CDR2 is SASEGT in the germline V gene. This CDR3 reads CASSDWGGTGELFF. CDR3 sequence (DNA): TGTGCCAGCAGTGATTGGGGGGGCACCGGGGAGCTGTTTTTT.

The rearrangement uses TRBV5-1 and TRBJ2-5; D possibly corresponds to TRBD1 (6 bases). Germline CDR1 is SGHRS and CDR2 is YFSETQ. CDR3 length equals 14 residues. Trimming cost V 3 bases and J 0 bases, with 9 bases left between them. The CDR3 coding sequence is TGCGCCAGCAGCTCCCAGGGGTACCAAGAGACCCAGTACTTC. Translating it yields CASSSQGYQETQYF.

The J gene is TRBJ2-1, the V gene TRBV10-1; D is perhaps TRBD2 (5 bases). CDR1 and CDR2 from the germline V gene are WNHNN and SYGVQD (reference sequence). This CDR3 region has 14 residues. Trimming pared 6 bases from V and 4 bases from J, leaving 13 bases between. CDR3 region: CASREIARYNEQFF. The CDR3 DNA is TGCGCCAGCAGGGAAATAGCGAGATACAATGAGCAGTTCTTC.

A single count supports this clone. V usage is TRBV11-2 and J usage is TRBJ2-1; a possible D gene is TRBD1 (6 bases). CDR3 length: 14 residues. Germline V CDR1 and CDR2: SGHAT, FQNNGV. V was clipped by 5 bases and J by 7 bases, with 15 bases between them. In DNA form, the CDR3 reads TGTGCCAGCAGCCCGGATCAGGGGAGTAATGAGCAGTTCTTC. Protein product: CASSPDQGSNEQFF.